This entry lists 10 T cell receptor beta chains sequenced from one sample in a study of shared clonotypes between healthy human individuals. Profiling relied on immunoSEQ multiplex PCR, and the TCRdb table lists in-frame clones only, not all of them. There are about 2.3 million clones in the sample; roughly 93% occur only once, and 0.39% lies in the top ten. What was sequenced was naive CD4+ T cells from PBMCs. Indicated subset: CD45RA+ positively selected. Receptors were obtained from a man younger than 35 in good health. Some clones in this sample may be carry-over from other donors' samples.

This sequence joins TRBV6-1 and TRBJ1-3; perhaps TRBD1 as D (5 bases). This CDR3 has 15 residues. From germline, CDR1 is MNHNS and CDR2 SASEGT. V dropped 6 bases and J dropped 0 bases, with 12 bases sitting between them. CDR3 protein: CASSRDGASGNTIYF. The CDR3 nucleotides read TGTGCCAGCAGCCGGGACGGAGCCTCTGGAAACACCATATATTTT.

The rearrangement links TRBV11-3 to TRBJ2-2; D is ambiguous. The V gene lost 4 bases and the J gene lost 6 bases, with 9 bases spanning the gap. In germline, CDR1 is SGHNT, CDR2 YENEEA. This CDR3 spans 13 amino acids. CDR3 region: CASSSASPGELFF. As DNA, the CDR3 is TGTGCCAGCAGCTCCGCATCCCCCGGGGAGCTGTTTTTT.

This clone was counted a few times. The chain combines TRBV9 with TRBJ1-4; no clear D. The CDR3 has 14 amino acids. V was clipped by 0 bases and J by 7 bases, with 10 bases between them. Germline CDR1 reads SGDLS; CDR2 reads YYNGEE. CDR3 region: CASSVGLLGEKLFF. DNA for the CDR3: TGTGCCAGCAGCGTAGGGTTATTGGGTGAAAAACTGTTTTTT.

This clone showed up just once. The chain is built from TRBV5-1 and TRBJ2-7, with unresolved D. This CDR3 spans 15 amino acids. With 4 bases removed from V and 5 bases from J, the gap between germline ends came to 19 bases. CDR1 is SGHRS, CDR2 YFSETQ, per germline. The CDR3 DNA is TGCGCCAGCAGCATAGAAATTGCCTCAGGACACGAGCAGTACTTC. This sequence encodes CASSIEIASGHEQYF.

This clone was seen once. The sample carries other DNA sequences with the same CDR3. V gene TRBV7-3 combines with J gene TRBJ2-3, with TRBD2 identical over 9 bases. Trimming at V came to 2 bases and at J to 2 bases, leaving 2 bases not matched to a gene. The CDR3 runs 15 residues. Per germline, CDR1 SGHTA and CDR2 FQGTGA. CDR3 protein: CASSLLAGSTDTQYF. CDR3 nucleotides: TGTGCCAGCAGCTTACTAGCGGGATCCACAGATACGCAGTATTTT. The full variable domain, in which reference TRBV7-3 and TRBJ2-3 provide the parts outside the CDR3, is GAGVSQTPSNKVTEKGKYVELRCDPISGHTALYWYRQSLGQGPEFLIYFQGTGAADDSGLPNDRFFAVRPEGSVSTLKIQRTERGDSAVYLCASSLLAGSTDTQYFGPGTRLTVL.

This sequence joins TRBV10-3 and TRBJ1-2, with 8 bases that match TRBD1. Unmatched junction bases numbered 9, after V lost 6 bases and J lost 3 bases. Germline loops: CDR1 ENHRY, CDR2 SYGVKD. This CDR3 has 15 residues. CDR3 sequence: CAISSTGDEDYGYTF. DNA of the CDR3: TGTGCCATCAGCTCGACAGGGGACGAAGACTATGGCTACACCTTC.

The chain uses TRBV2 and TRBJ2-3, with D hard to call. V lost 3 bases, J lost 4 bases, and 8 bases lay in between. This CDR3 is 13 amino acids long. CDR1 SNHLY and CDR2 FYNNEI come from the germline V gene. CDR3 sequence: CASSDRVPDTQYF. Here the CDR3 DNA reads TGTGCCAGCAGTGACCGGGTACCAGATACGCAGTATTTT. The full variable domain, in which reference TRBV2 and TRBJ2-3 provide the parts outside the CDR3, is EPEVTQTPSHQVTQMGQEVILRCVPISNHLYFYWYRQILGQKVEFLVSFYNNEISEKSEIFDDQFSVERPDGSNFTLKIRSTKLEDSAMYFCASSDRVPDTQYFGPGTRLTVL.

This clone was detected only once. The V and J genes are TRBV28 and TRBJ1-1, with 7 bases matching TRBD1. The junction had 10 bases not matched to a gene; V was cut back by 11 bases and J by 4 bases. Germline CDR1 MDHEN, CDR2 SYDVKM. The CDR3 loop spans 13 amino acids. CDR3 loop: CAGAGGGRTEAFF. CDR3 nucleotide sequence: TGTGCCGGAGCAGGGGGGGGGCGCACTGAAGCTTTCTTT. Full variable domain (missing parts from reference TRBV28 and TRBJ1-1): DVKVTQSSRYLVKRTGEKVFLECVQDMDHENMFWYRQDPGLGLRLIYFSYDVKMKEKGDIPEGYSVSREKKERFSLILESASTNQTSMYLCAGAGGGRTEAFFGQGTRLTVV.

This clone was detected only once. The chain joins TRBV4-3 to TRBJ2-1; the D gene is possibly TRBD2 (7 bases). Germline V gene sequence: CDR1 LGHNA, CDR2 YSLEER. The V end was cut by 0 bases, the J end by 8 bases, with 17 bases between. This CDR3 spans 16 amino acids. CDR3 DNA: TGCGCCAGCAGCCAAGAGTTTGGGGGGGCAGGTGATGAGCAGTTCTTC. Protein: CASSQEFGGAGDEQFF.

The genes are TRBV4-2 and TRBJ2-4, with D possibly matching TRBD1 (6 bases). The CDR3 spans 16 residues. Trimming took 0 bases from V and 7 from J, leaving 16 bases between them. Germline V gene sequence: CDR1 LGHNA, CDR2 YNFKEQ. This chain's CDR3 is CASSQDTGRVSNIQYF. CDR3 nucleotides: TGTGCCAGCAGCCAAGATACAGGGCGAGTAAGTAACATTCAGTACTTC.